This record covers a single TCR beta chain. This sample was included in a study of blood T cell repertoires in COVID-19. Study-wide background: Acute-phase and convalescent COVID-19 samples originated in the United States, Italy and Spain. Sources were T cells, B-cell-depleted T cells, or PBMCs; the material itself was cDNA or gDNA.

Germline-derived CDR1 and CDR2 are SGHKS and YYEKEE (reference sequence). The CDR3 spans 14 residues. Trimming cost V 0 bases and J 6 bases, with 10 bases left between them. Authors' analysis steps: The assay estimated nucleated cells by amplifying reference gene primers. Repertoires were generated with immunoSEQ multiplex PCR, while TCRdb's copy carries only in-frame clones and drops some. V and J calls and clone size come straight from that table; D and trimming were deduced from the DNA. The sample records about 200,000 clones, approximately 81% being singletons. The sequencing sample was made of peripheral blood. This sequence originates from a human donor in a cohort sampled during active COVID-19. The chain employs TRBV5-5 and TRBJ2-1; a possible D gene is TRBD1 (6 bases). CDR3 region: CASSLGTVANEQFF. CDR3 DNA: TGTGCCAGCAGCTTGGGGACAGTAGCCAATGAGCAGTTCTTC.